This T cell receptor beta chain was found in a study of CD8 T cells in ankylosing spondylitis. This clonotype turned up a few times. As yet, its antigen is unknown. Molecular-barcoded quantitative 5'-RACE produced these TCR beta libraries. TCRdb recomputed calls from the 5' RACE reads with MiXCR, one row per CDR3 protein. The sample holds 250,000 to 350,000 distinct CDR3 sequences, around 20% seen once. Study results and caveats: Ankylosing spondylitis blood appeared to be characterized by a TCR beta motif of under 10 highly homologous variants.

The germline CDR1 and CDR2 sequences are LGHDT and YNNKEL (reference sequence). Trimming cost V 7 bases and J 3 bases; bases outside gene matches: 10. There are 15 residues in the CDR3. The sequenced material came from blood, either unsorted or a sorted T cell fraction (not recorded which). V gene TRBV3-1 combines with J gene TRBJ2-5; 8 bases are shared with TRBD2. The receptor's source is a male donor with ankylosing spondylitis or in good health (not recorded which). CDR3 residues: CASIRRGGYEETQYF. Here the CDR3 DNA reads TGTGCCAGCATCAGACGGGGGGGCTACGAAGAGACCCAGTACTTC.